This T cell receptor beta chain was profiled in a study of shared clonotypes between healthy human individuals (dated by TCRdb to the early 2020s). About the investigation overall: The cohort comprised a couple of women and a few men aged 18 to 49 years. For each donor, three plates each were used for CD4 naive and CD4 memory, two plates were used for CD8 naive, and one plate was used for CD8 memory. Blood TCR repertoires of four to six healthy adults were deeply sequenced to estimate repertoire size and the extent of clonotype sharing between individuals. Libraries were prepared and TCR repertoires were sequenced by different laboratories using diverse techniques, in order to increase sequencing depth and limit assay-specific biases. Each donor's leukapheresis produced roughly between roughly 0.9 and 8.9 billion PBMCs.

The paper as a whole reports these results and caveats: Compared with non-shared clonotypes, the clonotypes found in all four sorted-subset donors had higher generation probabilities. Even with the large sequencing depth, rarefaction of the sorted-subset datasets indicated that sequencing was incomplete. Pairwise subsampling indicated that sequencing depth was expected to affect the degree of clonotype sharing among donors. Larger estimated clonotype richness was generally found for naive subsets than for memory subsets. Sharing across a few donors was observed for roughly 5% of naive CD4, over 3% of naive CD8, about 2.3% of memory CD4, and 0.4% of memory CD8 clonotypes. The genetic and exposure-history diversity represented was limited by the small number of donors. Sampling was restricted to blood, and TCR repertoires in tissue are likely to differ from TCR repertoires in blood.

Concerning this clone itself: The specificity of this receptor is unknown. There are no base qualities to consult, and no much larger clone falls within one base.

Healthy HIV-negative adults with no recently reported acute infections or vaccinations were included as donors. All donors were Caucasian adults living in Nashville, Tennessee, USA. CD4+ T cells were enriched by magnetic negative selection; naive cells were then positively selected on CD45RA, and the negative fraction formed the memory subset. After blood collection by leukapheresis, PBMCs were isolated using Ficoll-Histopaque density gradient centrifugation and then cryopreserved in the vapor phase of liquid nitrogen. Purity and quantity of every magnetically sorted T cell population were checked by analytical flow cytometry. Genomic DNA was isolated from every sorted fraction and measured by UV absorbance on a Nanodrop 2000c. Ends trimmed: V by 0 bases, J by 6 bases; bases unmatched to a gene: 8. The CDR3 runs 16 amino acids, cysteine and phenylalanine included. The read is trimmed to its CDR3 DNA, 48 bases read in frame from base 1. The germline V gene supplies CDR1 SGHDT and CDR2 YYEEEE.

Using the deep immunoSEQ assay, TCR CDR3 regions were amplified from genomic DNA by multiplex PCR. For each cell subset, the extracted genomic DNA was distributed evenly across all wells of several immunoSEQ 96-well plates, and each plate served as one replicate. For sorted subsets, roughly 200 ng of genomic DNA, equivalent to 25,000 to 35,000 T cell genomes, went into each replicate PCR. The purified libraries were quantified using a Qubit 3.0 fluorometer, sized with a Bioanalyzer 2100, and then quantified again using the KAPA Library Quantification kit. Every immunoSEQ 96-well plate was sequenced on a separate single-read 150-cycle Illumina NextSeq 550 flow cell. In the paper's pipeline: Because the immunoSEQ output held only junctional sequences and lacked quality scores, the filtering could not match the filtering applied to full-length reads. Sequences were annotated with PyIR, a Python wrapper for IgBLAST v1.9, using IMGT germline references to assign V/J genes and CDR3. Reads were removed for weak V/J assignments (E-value above 1e-6), missing CDR3, stop codons, out-of-frame junctions, or ambiguous translated residues. A V3J clonotype was defined by an identical inferred V gene, J gene, and CDR3 amino acid sequence. To compute the percentage overlap between repertoires, the number of shared unique clonotypes was divided by the size of the smaller repertoire. Three approaches were used to assess repertoire richness: RTK rarefaction, the Chao1 estimator, and Recon v2.1 estimates of unobserved clonotypes. For all TCRbeta clonotypes obtained by the gDNA method from four donors, generation probabilities were computed with OLGA. This is the immuneACCESS table as TCRdb keeps it, with only in-frame sequences that have V and J called. A part of the clones is gone; compared with another copy, unresolved V genes explain less than half, and the rest is unexplained. V and J calls and clone size are given by that table; D and trimming were obtained from the DNA. The sample profile shows approximately 2.5 million clones; roughly 93% of them were found once. Together, the top ten hold around 0.4% of the sample.

Specimen: naive CD4+ T cells from PBMCs. The cell subset or site label, as the study defines it: CD45RA+ positively selected. The chain uses TRBV5-6 and TRBJ2-7, and TRBD2 aligns with 11 junction nucleotides. This sequence was found in a man aged 18 to 30 in good health. Some clones in this sample may be carry-over from other donors' samples. The CDR3 region: CASSLGQTSGMLEQYF. The DNA reads TGTGCCAGCAGCTTGGGCCAGACTAGCGGGATGCTCGAGCAGTACTTC.